Each of the 21 T cell receptor beta chains below was sequenced from the same sample in a study of cytomegalovirus exposure and HLA in healthy donors. The PCR had 60 Vbeta and 13 Jbeta primers. Sequenced by immunoSEQ multiplex PCR; TCRdb stores in-frame clones only, minus some. The sample has about 180,000 clones, around 77% seen once. The sequenced sample consisted of PBMCs. These receptors were taken from a man between 60 and 75 years old in good health and CMV-seronegative.

The gene calls are TRBV5-1 and TRBJ2-7; D perhaps matches TRBD2 (6 bases). The CDR3 length is 15 residues. CDR1 and CDR2 (germline): SGHRS, YFSETQ. V dropped 4 bases and J dropped 1 base, with 15 bases sitting between them. CDR3 sequence (DNA): TGCGCCAGCAGCCCCATAGGGGCGGGGTCCTACGAGCAGTACTTC. Translation gives CASSPIGAGSYEQYF.

A remark on this clone: Different DNA sequences within this sample yield the same CDR3. CDR3 in amino acids: CASSPDYSNQPQHF. DNA of the CDR3: TGTGCCAGCAGCCCGGACTATAGCAATCAGCCCCAGCATTTT. The chain joins TRBV7-8 to TRBJ1-5; D is undetermined. The V gene lost 5 bases and the J gene lost 0 bases, with 8 bases spanning the gap. The germline CDR1 and CDR2 sequences are SGHVS and FQNEAQ. The CDR3 consists of 14 residues.

The V gene is TRBV19, the J gene TRBJ2-7, with unresolved D. Trimming pared 5 bases from V and 0 bases from J, leaving 11 bases between. This CDR3 has 14 residues. Germline V gene data show CDR1 as LNHDA and CDR2 as SQIVND (reference sequence). Here the CDR3 reads CASSQRLDSYEQYF. The CDR3 region has the DNA TGTGCCAGTAGTCAGCGACTGGACTCCTACGAGCAGTACTTC.

This CDR3 is CASMDRGLGYTF. As DNA, the CDR3 is TGTGCCAGCATGGACAGGGGGCTCGGCTACACCTTC. This chain uses TRBV9 with TRBJ1-2; 11 bases map to TRBD1. This CDR3 contains 12 residues. V trimming: 6 bases; J trimming: 8 bases; junction bases outside the gene matches: 3. CDR1 is SGDLS, CDR2 YYNGEE, per germline.

The V gene is TRBV10-2, the J gene TRBJ2-7; 9 positions match TRBD1. The germline V gene encodes CDR1 WSHSY and CDR2 SAAADI. The CDR3 sequence is 13 residues long. Trimming took 6 bases from V and 7 from J; bases not matched to a gene: 7. As DNA, the CDR3 is TGCGCCAGCAGAACAGGGGGCTGGGGGGAGCAGTACTTC. Protein: CASRTGGWGEQYF.

This clone appeared a single time. The CDR3: CASSLAGQAGTEAFF. CDR3 sequence (DNA): TGTGCCAGCAGCTTAGCTGGACAGGCGGGCACTGAAGCTTTCTTT. The chain carries TRBV7-9 and TRBJ1-1; the match to TRBD1 covers 7 bases. Germline-derived CDR1 and CDR2 are SEHNR and FQNEAQ (reference sequence). CDR3 length: 15 amino acids. The ends lost 0 bases at V and 4 bases at J; junction bases unmatched: 5.

The V call is TRBV5-6, the J call TRBJ2-1; D may be TRBD1 (5 bases). The germline CDR1 and CDR2 sequences are SGHDT and YYEEEE. This CDR3 comprises 13 residues. V shed 0 bases and J shed 6 bases, with 7 bases lying between them. DNA for the CDR3: TGTGCCAGCAGCTTGGGGACAACCAATGAGCAGTTCTTC. Translated: CASSLGTTNEQFF.

This clone came up once. The CDR3 DNA is TGTGCCAGCAGTTACTACGAGGTTACCTACAATGAGCAGTTCTTC. It yields the protein CASSYYEVTYNEQFF. The J gene is TRBJ2-1, the V gene TRBV6-5; D is unresolved. This CDR3 spans 15 amino acids. Trimming cost V 1 base and J 2 bases, with 9 bases left between them. Looked up from germline, CDR1 is MNHEY and CDR2 is SVGAGI.

V and J are TRBV28 and TRBJ2-1; TRBD2 aligns across 9 bases. The germline V gene encodes CDR1 MDHEN and CDR2 SYDVKM. V dropped 5 bases and J dropped 2; count of bases not matched to a gene: 10. CDR3 length: 17 residues. CDR3 in DNA: TGTGCCAGCAGTCGTGGGGCGGGAGGGCGCGCCTACAATGAGCAGTTCTTC. Its protein is CASSRGAGGRAYNEQFF.

This clone was seen more than once but under ten times. This chain links TRBV19 with TRBJ2-5; 9 nucleotides line up with TRBD1. The DNA end favors TRBJ2-7, so the J call may be wrong. This CDR3 spans 13 amino acids. Germline V lookup: CDR1 LNHDA, CDR2 SQIVND (reference sequence). CDR3 protein: CASRTGTGTEQYF. The DNA for the CDR3 is TGTGCCAGTAGGACCGGGACAGGGACCGAGCAGTACTTC.

This clone was observed once. This sequence joins TRBV6-5 and TRBJ2-7; 7 bases map to TRBD1. With V trimmed by 4 bases and J by 1 base, 1 base remained unmatched. The germline gives CDR1 MNHEY, CDR2 SVGAGI. The CDR3 has 13 residues. The CDR3 reads CASSLGQSYEQYF. CDR3 DNA: TGTGCCAGCAGTTTGGGACAGTCCTACGAGCAGTACTTC.

V usage is TRBV7-3 and J usage is TRBJ2-7; D might be TRBD1 (6 bases). This CDR3 region has 15 residues. V dropped 5 bases and J dropped 0 bases, with 14 bases sitting between them. CDR1 is SGHTA and CDR2 is FQGTGA in the germline V gene. DNA for the CDR3: TGTGCCAGCAGCCAGGGGAATAGAGGCTCCTACGAGCAGTACTTC. Translation gives CASSQGNRGSYEQYF.

The V and J genes are TRBV9 and TRBJ2-7; 9 nucleotides agree with TRBD1. V lost 3 bases, J lost 3 bases, and 4 bases stayed unmatched. The CDR3 contains 14 residues. Germline assignment: CDR1 SGDLS and CDR2 YYNGEE. The CDR3 sequence: CASSGPTGGYEQYF. For the CDR3, the DNA is TGTGCCAGCAGCGGCCCGACAGGGGGCTACGAGCAGTACTTC.

There are a few counts of this clone. The chain employs TRBV7-9 and TRBJ2-1; D is ambiguous. The CDR3 sequence is 10 residues long. The ends were cut back, 7 bases at V and 6 bases at J, with 4 bases in the middle. Germline V gene data show CDR1 as SEHNR and CDR2 as FQNEAQ (reference sequence). CDR3: CASTSNEQFF. The CDR3 DNA sequence: TGTGCCAGCACCAGCAATGAGCAGTTCTTC. Together with reference TRBV7-9 and TRBJ2-1, the CDR3 gives the full variable domain: DTGVSQNPRHKITKRGQNVTFRCDPISEHNRLYWYRQTLGQGPEFLTYFQNEAQLEKSRLLSDRFSAERPKGSFSTLEIQRTEQGDSAMYLCASTSNEQFFGPGTRLTVL.

The rearrangement links TRBV2 to TRBJ2-4; a weak D match, TRBD1 (5 bases). V was trimmed by 6 bases and J by 6 bases, leaving 15 bases between them. CDR3 length: 14 amino acids. Germline V gene data show CDR1 as SNHLY and CDR2 as FYNNEI. The CDR3 coding sequence is TGTGCCAGCAGGGGGTGGACAATTGGAAACATTCAGTACTTC. Protein product: CASRGWTIGNIQYF.

V and J are TRBV6-5 and TRBJ2-7, with 7 bases lining up with TRBD2. J gave up 7 bases and V 5 bases, and 2 bases lay outside the gene matches. CDR1 and CDR2 (germline): MNHEY, SVGAGI. This CDR3 contains 11 residues. In DNA form, the CDR3 reads TGTGCCAGCAGTGGGGGGGGAGAGCAGTACTTC. Its translation is CASSGGGEQYF.

DNA for the CDR3: TGTGCCAGTAGTATGAATCCGGGACTAGCGGGAGGGAAGCAGTACTTC. It yields the protein CASSMNPGLAGGKQYF. The gene calls are TRBV19 and TRBJ2-7, with TRBD2 identical over 16 bases. Germline V gives CDR1 LNHDA, CDR2 SQIVND (reference sequence). V dropped 3 bases and J dropped 8; count of bases not matched to a gene: 7. The CDR3 length is 16 residues.

The V and J genes are TRBV7-3 and TRBJ2-3, with D possibly being TRBD1 (5 bases). The CDR3 has 17 residues. Germline CDR1 is SGHTA and CDR2 is FQGTGA. The V and J ends lost 6 bases and 6 bases respectively, with 25 bases between them. The CDR3 region is CASSSLLTGLDGDTQYF. CDR3 sequence (DNA): TGTGCCAGCAGTTCTCTCCTAACAGGTTTGGACGGGGATACGCAGTATTTT.

The chain is built from TRBV6-1 and TRBJ2-7; maybe TRBD2 (5 bases). The V gene's germline CDR1 is MNHNS and CDR2 SASEGT. The CDR3 contains 13 residues. V was trimmed by 7 bases and J by 0 bases, leaving 10 bases between them. CDR3 in DNA: TGTGCCAGCACGGGAACGAACTCCTACGAGCAGTACTTC. Amino acid sequence: CASTGTNSYEQYF.

The chain has TRBV5-6 and TRBJ1-2, with 7 bases aligning to TRBD1. CDR3 length: 14 residues. The trim removed 0 bases at V and 9 bases at J, leaving 8 bases unmatched. Per the germline V gene, CDR1 is SGHDT and CDR2 is YYEEEE. The CDR3, as DNA: TGTGCCAGCAGCTTGGGGACAGGCCGCCTGAGCTACACCTTC. This encodes CASSLGTGRLSYTF.

The CDR3 region is CASLTNSGANVLTF. CDR3 bases: TGTGCCAGCTTAACAAACTCTGGGGCCAACGTCCTGACTTTC. The chain joins TRBV7-9 to TRBJ2-6; D remains ambiguous. V was trimmed by 8 bases and J by 0 bases, leaving 8 bases between them. Germline V gives CDR1 SEHNR, CDR2 FQNEAQ (reference sequence). This CDR3 is 14 amino acids long.